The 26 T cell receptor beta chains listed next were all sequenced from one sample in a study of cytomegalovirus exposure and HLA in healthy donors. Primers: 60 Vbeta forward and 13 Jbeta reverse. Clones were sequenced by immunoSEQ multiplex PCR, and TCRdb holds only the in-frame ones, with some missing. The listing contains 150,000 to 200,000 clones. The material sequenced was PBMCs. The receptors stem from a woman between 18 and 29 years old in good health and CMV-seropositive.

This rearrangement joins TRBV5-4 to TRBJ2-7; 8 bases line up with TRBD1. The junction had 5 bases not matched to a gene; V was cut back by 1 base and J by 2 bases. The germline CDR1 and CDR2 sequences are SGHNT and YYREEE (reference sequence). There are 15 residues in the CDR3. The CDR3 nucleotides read TGTGCCAGCAGCTTGCTCGGGACAGGACCCTACGAGCAGTACTTC. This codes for CASSLLGTGPYEQYF.

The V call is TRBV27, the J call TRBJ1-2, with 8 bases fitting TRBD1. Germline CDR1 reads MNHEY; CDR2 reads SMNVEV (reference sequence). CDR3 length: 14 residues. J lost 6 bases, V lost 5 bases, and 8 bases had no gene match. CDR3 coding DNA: TGTGCCAGCAGTCGACAGGGGTCTAGGGATGGCTACACCTTC. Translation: CASSRQGSRDGYTF.

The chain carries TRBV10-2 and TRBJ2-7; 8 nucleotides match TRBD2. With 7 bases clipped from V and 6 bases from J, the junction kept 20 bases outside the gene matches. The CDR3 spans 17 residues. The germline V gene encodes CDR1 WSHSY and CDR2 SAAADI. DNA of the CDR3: TGCGCCAGCACCTCCGATGGGTCAGCGGGAGTATCCAGCGAGCAGTACTTC. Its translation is CASTSDGSAGVSSEQYF.

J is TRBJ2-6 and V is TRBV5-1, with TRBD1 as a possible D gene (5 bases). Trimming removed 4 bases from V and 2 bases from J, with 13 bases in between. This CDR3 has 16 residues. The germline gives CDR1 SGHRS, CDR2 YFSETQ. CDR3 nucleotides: TGCGCCAGCAGCCCGCCGACAGCTACTGGGGCCAACGTCCTGACTTTC. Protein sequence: CASSPPTATGANVLTF.

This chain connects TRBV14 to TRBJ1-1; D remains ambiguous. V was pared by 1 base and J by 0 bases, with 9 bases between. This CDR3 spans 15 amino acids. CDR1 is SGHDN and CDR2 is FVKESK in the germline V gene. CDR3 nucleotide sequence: TGTGCCAGCAGCCAAGTTACGGGAATGAACACTGAAGCTTTCTTT. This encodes CASSQVTGMNTEAFF.

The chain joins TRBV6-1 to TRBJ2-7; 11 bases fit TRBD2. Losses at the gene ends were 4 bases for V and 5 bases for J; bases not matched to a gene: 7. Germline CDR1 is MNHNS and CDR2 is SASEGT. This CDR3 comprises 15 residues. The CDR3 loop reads CASSATSGRADEQYF. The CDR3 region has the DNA TGTGCCAGCAGTGCCACTAGCGGGAGAGCTGACGAGCAGTACTTC.

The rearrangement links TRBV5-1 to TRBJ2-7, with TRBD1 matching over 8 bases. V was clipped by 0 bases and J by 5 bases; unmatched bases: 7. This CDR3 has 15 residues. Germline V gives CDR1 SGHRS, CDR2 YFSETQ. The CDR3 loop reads CASSLVAGGRDEQYF. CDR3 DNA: TGCGCCAGCAGCTTGGTGGCAGGGGGCCGGGACGAGCAGTACTTC.

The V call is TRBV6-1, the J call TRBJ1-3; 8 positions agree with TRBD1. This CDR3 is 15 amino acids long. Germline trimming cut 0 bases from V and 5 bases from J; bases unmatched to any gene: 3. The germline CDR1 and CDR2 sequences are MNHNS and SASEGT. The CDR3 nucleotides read TGTGCCAGCAGTGAAGCTTGGGACAGGAGAAACACCATATATTTT. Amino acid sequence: CASSEAWDRRNTIYF.

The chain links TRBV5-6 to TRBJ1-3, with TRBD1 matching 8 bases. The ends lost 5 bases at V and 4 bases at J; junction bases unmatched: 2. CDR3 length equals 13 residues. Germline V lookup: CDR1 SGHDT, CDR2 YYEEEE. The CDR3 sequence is CASSWDRGNTIYF. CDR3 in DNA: TGTGCCAGCAGTTGGGACAGGGGAAACACCATATATTTT.

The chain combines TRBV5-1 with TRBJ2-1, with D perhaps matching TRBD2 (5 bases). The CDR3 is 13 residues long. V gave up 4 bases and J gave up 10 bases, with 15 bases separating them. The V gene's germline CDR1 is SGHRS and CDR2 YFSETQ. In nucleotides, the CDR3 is TGCGCCAGCAGCCGACCCCCTAGCCGGGAGCAGTTCTTC. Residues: CASSRPPSREQFF.

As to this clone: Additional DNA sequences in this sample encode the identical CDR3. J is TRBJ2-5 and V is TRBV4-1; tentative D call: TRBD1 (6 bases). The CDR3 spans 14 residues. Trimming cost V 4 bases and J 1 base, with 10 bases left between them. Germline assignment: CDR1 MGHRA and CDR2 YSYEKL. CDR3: CASSLDRSQETQYF. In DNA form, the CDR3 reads TGCGCCAGCAGCCTGGACAGATCCCAAGAGACCCAGTACTTC.

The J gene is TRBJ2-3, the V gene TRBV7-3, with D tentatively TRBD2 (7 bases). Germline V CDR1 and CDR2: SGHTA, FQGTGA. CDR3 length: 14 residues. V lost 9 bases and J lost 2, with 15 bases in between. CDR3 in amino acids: CASGRGGLTDTQYF. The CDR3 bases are TGTGCCAGTGGGAGGGGGGGGCTCACAGATACGCAGTATTTT. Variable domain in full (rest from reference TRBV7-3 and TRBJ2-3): GAGVSQTPSNKVTEKGKYVELRCDPISGHTALYWYRQSLGQGPEFLIYFQGTGAADDSGLPNDRFFAVRPEGSVSTLKIQRTERGDSAVYLCASGRGGLTDTQYFGPGTRLTVL.

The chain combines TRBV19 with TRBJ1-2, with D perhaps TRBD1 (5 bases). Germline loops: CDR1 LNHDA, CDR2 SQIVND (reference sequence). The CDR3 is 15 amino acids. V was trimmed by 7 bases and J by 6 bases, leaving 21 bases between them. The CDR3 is CASIGPLGRGDGYTF. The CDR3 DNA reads TGTGCCAGTATCGGACCTCTCGGTAGGGGCGATGGCTACACCTTC.

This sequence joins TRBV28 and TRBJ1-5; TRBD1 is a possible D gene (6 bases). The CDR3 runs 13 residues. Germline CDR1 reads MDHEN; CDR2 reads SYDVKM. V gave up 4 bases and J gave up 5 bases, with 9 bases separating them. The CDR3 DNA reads TGTGCCAGCAGTTGGACAGTTTATCAGCCCCAGCATTTT. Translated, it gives CASSWTVYQPQHF.

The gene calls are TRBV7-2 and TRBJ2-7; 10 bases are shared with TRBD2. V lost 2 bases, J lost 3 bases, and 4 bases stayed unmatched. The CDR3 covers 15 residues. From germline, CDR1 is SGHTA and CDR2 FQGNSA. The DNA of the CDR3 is TGTGCCAGCAGCTTAACTGGGACTAGCGACTACGAGCAGTACTTC. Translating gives CASSLTGTSDYEQYF.

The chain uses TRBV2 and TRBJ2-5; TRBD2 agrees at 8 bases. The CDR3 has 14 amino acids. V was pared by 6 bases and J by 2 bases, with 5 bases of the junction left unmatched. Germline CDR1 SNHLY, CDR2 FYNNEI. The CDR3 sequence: CASRPGRAQETQYF. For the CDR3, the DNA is TGTGCCAGCAGACCCGGGAGGGCACAAGAGACCCAGTACTTC.

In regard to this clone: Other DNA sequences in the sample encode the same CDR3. CDR3 in DNA: TGTGCCAGCAGGGGGACAGGGGATCAGCCCCAGCATTTT. Its protein is CASRGTGDQPQHF. The chain links TRBV2 to TRBJ1-5; 10 positions match TRBD1. J lost 5 bases, V lost 6 bases, and 1 base had no gene match. Germline CDR1 reads SNHLY; CDR2 reads FYNNEI. The CDR3 contains 13 residues.

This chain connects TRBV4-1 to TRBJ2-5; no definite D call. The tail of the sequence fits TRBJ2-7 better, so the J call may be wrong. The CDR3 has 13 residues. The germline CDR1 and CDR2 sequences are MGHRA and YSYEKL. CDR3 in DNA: TGCGCCAGCAGCCAAGTTACGAGCTACGAGCAGTACTTC. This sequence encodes CASSQVTSYEQYF.

CDR3 sequence (DNA): TGCGCCAGTCGGGGGGGGGTTAGCTATGGCTACACCTTC. It translates to CASRGGVSYGYTF. This rearrangement joins TRBV4-3 to TRBJ1-2, with D tentatively TRBD1 (5 bases). The germline V gene has CDR1 LGHNA and CDR2 YSLEER. This CDR3 has 13 amino acids. V was cut by 9 bases and J by 4 bases, with 15 bases left in between.

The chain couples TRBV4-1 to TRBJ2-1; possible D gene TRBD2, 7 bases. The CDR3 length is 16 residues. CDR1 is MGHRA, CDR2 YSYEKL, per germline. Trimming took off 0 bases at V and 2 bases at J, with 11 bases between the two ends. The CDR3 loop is CASSQDGRGAYNEQFF. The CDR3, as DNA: TGCGCCAGCAGCCAAGATGGGAGGGGGGCCTACAATGAGCAGTTCTTC.

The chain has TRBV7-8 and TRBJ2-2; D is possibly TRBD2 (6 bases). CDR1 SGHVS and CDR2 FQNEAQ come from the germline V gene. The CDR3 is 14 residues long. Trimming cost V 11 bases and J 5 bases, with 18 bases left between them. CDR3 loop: CAGGGVSGTGELFF. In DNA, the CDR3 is TGTGCCGGGGGTGGGGTCAGCGGGACCGGGGAGCTGTTTTTT.

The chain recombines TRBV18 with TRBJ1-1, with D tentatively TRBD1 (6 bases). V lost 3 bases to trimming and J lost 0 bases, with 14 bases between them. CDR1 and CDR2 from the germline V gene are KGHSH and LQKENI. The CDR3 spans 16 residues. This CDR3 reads CASSPLDRLMNTEAFF. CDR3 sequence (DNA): TGTGCCAGCTCACCCTTGGACAGACTAATGAACACTGAAGCTTTCTTT.

The CDR3 here is CASTERVLTSGVTQYF. CDR3 coding DNA: TGTGCCAGCACTGAGAGAGTTTTGACTAGCGGGGTGACCCAGTACTTC. The rearrangement uses TRBV6-6 and TRBJ2-5, with 11 bases fitting TRBD2. The CDR3 runs 16 residues. Trimming at V came to 7 bases and at J to 7 bases, leaving 14 bases not matched to a gene. Germline assignment: CDR1 MNHNY and CDR2 SVGAGI (reference sequence).

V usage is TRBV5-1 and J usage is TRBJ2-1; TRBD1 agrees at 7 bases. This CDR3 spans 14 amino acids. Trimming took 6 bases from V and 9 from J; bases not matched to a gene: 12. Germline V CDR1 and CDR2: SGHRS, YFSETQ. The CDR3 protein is CASTRDSLSGEQFF. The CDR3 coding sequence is TGCGCCAGCACCCGGGACAGCCTATCTGGTGAGCAGTTCTTC.

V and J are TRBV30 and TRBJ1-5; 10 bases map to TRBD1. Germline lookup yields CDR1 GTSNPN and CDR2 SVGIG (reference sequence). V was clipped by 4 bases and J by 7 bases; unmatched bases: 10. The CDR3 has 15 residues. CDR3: CAWNGGQGNRQPQHF. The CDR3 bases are TGTGCCTGGAACGGGGGACAGGGGAATAGACAGCCCCAGCATTTT.

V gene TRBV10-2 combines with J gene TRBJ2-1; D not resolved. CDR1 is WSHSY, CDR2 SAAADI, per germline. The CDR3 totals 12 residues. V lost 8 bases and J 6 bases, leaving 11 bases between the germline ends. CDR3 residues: CASSRTGNEQFF. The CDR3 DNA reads TGCGCCAGCTCCCGCACCGGCAATGAGCAGTTCTTC.